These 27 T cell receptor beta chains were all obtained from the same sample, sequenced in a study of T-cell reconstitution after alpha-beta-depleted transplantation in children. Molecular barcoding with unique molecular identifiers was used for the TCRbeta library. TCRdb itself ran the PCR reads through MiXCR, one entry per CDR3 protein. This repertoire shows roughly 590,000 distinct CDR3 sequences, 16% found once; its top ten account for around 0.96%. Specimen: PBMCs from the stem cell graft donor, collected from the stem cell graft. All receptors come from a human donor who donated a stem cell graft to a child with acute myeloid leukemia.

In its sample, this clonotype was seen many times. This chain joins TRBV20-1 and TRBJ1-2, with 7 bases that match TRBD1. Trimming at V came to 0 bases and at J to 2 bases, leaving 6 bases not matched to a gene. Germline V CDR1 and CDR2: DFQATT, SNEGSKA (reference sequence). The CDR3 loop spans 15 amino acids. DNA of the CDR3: TGCAGTGCTAGAGATCTAAGGGACAGCAACTATGGCTACACCTTC. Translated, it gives CSARDLRDSNYGYTF.

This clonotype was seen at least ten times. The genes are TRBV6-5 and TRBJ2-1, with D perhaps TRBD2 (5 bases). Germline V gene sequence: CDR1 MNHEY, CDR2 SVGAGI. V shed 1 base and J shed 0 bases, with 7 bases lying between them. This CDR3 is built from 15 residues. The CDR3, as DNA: TGTGCCAGCAGTTACTGGAGGAGCTCCTACAATGAGCAGTTCTTC. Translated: CASSYWRSSYNEQFF.

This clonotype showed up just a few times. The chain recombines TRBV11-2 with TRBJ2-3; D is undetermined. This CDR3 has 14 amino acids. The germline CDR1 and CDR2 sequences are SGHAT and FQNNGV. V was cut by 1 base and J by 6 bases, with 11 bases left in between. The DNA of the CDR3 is TGTGCCAGCAGCTTAGCCCCGTTATCGGATACGCAGTATTTT. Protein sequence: CASSLAPLSDTQYF.

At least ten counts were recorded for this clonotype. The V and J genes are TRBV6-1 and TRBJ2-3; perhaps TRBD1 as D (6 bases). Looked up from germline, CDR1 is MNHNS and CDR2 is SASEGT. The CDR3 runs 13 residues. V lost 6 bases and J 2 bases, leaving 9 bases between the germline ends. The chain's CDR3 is CASSQGFTDTQYF. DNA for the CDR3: TGTGCCAGCAGCCAGGGGTTCACAGATACGCAGTATTTT.

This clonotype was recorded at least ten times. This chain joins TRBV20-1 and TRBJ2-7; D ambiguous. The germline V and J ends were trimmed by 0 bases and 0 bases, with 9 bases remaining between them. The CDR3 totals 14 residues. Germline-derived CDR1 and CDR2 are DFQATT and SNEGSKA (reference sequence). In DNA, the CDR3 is TGCAGTGCTAGAGATCAGAAGAGCTCCTACGAGCAGTACTTC. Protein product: CSARDQKSSYEQYF.

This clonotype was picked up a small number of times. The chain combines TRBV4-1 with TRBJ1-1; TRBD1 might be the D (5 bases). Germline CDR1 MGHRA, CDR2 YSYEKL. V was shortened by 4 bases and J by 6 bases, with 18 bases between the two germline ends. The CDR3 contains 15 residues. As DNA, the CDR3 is TGCGCCAGCAGCCTCGGGGACTCCGGATGGGCTGAAGCTTTCTTT. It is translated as CASSLGDSGWAEAFF.

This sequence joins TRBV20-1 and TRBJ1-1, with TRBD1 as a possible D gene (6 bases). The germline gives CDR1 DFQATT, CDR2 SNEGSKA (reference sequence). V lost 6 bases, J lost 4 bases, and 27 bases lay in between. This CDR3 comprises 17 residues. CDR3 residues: CSAYKGGGHTRGTEAFF. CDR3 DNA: TGCAGTGCCTACAAGGGGGGGGGGCATACAAGAGGCACTGAAGCTTTCTTT.

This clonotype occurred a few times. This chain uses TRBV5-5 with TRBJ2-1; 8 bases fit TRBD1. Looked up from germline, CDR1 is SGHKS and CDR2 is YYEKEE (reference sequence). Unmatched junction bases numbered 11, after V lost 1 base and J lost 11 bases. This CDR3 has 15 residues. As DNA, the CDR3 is TGTGCCAGCAGCTTGTCAATTCAGGGGGCGACGAAGCAGTTCTTC. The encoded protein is CASSLSIQGATKQFF.

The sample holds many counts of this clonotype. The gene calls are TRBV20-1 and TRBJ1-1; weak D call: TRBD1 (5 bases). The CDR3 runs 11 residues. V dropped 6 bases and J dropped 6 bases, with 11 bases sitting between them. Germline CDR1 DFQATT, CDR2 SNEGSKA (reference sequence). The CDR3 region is CSAAGFAEAFF. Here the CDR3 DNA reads TGCAGTGCAGCAGGGTTCGCTGAAGCTTTCTTT.

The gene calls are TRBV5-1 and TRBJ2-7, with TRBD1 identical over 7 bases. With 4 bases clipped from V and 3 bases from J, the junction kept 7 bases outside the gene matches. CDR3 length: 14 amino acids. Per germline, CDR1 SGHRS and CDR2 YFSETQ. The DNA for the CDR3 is TGCGCCAGCAGCCTTCAGACAGGGAACTACGAGCAGTACTTC. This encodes CASSLQTGNYEQYF.

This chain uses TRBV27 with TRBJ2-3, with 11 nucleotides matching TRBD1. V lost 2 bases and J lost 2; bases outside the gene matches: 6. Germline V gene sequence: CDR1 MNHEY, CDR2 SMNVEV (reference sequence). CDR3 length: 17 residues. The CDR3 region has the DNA TGTGCCAGCAGTTTAAGGAGGGGACAGGGGGACACAGATACGCAGTATTTT. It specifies CASSLRRGQGDTDTQYF.

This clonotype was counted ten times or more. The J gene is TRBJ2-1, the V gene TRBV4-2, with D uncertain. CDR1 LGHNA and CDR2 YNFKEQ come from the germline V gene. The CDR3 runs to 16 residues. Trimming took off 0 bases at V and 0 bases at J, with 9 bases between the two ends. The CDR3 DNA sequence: TGTGCCAGCAGCCAAGATTACGTGAGCTCCTACAATGAGCAGTTCTTC. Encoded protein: CASSQDYVSSYNEQFF.

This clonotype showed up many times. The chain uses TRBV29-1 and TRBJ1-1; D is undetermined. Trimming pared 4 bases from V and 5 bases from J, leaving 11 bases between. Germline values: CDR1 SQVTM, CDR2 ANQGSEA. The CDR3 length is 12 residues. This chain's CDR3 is CSVGKGMTEAFF. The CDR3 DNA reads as TGCAGCGTTGGAAAAGGGATGACTGAAGCTTTCTTT. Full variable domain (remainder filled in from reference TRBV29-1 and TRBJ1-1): SAVISQKPSRDICQRGTSLTIQCQVDSQVTMMFWYRQQPGQSLTLIATANQGSEATYESGFVIDKFPISRPNLTFSTLTVSNMSPEDSSIYLCSVGKGMTEAFFGQGTRLTVV.

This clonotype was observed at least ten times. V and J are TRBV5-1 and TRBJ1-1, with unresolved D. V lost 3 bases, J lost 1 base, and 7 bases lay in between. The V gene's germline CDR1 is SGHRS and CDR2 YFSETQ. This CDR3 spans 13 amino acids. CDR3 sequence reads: CASSSLRNTEAFF. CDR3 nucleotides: TGCGCCAGCAGCTCCCTAAGGAACACTGAAGCTTTCTTT.

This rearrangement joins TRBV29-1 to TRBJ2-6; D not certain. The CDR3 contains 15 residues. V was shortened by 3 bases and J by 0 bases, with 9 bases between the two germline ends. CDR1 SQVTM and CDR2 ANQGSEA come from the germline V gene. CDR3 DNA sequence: TGCAGCGTTGAGGTCGGATACTCTGGGGCCAACGTCCTGACTTTC. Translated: CSVEVGYSGANVLTF.

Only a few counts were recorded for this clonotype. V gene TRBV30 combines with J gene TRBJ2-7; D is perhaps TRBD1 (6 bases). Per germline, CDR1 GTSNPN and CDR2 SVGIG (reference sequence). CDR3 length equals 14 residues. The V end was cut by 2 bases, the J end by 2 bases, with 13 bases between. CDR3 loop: CAWSRVQGAYEQYF. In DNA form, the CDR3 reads TGTGCCTGGAGTAGGGTACAGGGTGCCTACGAGCAGTACTTC.

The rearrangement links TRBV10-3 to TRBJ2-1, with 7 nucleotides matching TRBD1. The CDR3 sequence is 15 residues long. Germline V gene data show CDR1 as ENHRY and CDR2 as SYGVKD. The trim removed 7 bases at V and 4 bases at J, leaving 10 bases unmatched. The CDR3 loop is CAINPSGGIYNEQFF. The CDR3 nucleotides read TGTGCCATCAACCCGTCAGGGGGAATTTACAATGAGCAGTTCTTC.

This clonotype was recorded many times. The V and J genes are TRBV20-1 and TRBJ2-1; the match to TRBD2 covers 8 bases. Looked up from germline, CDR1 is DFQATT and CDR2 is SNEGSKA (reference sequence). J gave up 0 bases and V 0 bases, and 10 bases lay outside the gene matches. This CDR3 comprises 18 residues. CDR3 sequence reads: CSARDFRIAGSSYNEQFF. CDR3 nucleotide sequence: TGCAGTGCTAGAGATTTTAGAATAGCGGGGAGCTCCTACAATGAGCAGTTCTTC.

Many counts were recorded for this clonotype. The CDR3 DNA follows: TGTGCCAGCAGCTTGGCCGGGACTAGGGGGCATGAGCAGTTCTTC. This codes for CASSLAGTRGHEQFF. The rearrangement joins TRBV5-5 to TRBJ2-1; possible D gene TRBD2, 8 bases. Looked up from germline, CDR1 is SGHKS and CDR2 is YYEKEE (reference sequence). The CDR3 contains 15 residues. V lost 0 bases, J lost 8 bases, and 15 bases lay in between.

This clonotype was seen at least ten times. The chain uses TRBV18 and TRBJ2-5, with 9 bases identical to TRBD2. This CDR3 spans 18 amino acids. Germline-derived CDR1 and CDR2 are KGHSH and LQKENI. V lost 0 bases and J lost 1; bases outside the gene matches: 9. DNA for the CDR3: TGTGCCAGCTCACCACCATGGAGCGGGGGGATCCGCCAAGAGACCCAGTACTTC. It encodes CASSPPWSGGIRQETQYF.

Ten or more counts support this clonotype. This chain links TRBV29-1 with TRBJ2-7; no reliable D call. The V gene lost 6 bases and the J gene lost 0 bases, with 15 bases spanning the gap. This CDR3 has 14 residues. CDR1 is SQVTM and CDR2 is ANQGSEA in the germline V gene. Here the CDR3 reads CSVLWRGSSYEQYF. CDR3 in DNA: TGCAGCGTCCTGTGGCGAGGAAGCTCCTACGAGCAGTACTTC.

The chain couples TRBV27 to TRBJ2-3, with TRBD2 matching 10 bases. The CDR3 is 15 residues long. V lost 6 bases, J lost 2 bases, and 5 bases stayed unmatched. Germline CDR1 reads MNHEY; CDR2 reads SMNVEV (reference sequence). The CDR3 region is CASRDLAGDTDTQYF. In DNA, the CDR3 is TGTGCCAGCAGAGACCTAGCGGGGGACACAGATACGCAGTATTTT.

As DNA, the CDR3 is TGTGCCAGCTCAGGGCCACAGGGACCTGAAAAACTGTTTTTT. Protein sequence: CASSGPQGPEKLFF. The chain uses TRBV18 and TRBJ1-4, with D maybe TRBD1 (6 bases). The germline gives CDR1 KGHSH, CDR2 LQKENI. The germline V and J ends were trimmed by 5 bases and 7 bases, with 14 bases remaining between them. CDR3 size: 14 residues.

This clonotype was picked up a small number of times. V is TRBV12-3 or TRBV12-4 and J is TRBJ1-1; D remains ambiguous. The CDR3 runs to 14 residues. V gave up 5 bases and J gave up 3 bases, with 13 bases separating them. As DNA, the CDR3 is TGTGCCAGCAGTGGTGAGGGTTGGTACACTGAAGCTTTCTTT. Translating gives CASSGEGWYTEAFF.

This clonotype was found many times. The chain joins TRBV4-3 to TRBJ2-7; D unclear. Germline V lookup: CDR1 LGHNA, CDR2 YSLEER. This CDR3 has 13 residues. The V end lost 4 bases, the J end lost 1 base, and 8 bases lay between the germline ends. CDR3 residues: CASSRSGSYEQYF. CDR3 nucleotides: TGCGCCAGCAGCCGGAGTGGTTCCTACGAGCAGTACTTC.

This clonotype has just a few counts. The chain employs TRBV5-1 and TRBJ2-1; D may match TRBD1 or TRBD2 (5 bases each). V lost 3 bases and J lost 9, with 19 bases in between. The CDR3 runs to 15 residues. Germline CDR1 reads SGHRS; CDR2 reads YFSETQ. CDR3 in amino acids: CASSYPRDPLPEQFF. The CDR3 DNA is TGCGCCAGCAGCTACCCCCGGGACCCCCTTCCTGAGCAGTTCTTC.

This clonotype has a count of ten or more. The CDR3 DNA reads TGTGCCAGCAGACCCACAGGTACTGGGGCCAACGTCCTGACTTTC. The encoded protein is CASRPTGTGANVLTF. The rearrangement joins TRBV6-1 to TRBJ2-6; TRBD1 might be the D (5 bases). Per germline, CDR1 MNHNS and CDR2 SASEGT. The CDR3 contains 15 residues. The V end lost 6 bases, the J end lost 2 bases, and 11 bases lay between the germline ends.